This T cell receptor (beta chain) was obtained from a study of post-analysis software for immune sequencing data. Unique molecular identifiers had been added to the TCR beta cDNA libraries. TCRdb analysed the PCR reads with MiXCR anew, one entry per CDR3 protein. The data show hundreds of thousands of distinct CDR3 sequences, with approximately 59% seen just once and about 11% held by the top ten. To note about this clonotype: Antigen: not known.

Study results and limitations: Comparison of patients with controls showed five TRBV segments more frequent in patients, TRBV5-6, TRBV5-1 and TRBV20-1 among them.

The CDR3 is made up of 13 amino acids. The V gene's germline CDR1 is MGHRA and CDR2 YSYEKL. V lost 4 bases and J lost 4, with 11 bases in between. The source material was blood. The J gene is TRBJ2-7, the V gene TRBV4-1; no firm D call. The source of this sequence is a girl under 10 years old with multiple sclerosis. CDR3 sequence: CASSRTITYEQYF. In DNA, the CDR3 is TGCGCCAGCAGCCGCACTATTACGTACGAGCAGTACTTC.